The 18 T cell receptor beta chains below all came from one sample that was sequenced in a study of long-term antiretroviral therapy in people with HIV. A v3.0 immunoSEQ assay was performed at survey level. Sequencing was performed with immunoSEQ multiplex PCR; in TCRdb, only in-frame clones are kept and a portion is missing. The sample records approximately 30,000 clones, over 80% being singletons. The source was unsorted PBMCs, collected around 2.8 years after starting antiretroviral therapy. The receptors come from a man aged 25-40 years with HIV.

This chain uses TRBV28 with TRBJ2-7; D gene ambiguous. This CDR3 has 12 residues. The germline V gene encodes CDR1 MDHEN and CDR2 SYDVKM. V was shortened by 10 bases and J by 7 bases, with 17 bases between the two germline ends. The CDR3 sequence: CATLKPLMEQYF. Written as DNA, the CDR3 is TGTGCCACCCTGAAACCCCTTATGGAGCAGTACTTC.

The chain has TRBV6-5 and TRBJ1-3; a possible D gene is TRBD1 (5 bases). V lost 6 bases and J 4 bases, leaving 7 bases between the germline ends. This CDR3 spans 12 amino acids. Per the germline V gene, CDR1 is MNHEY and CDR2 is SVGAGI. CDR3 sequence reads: CASRGQGNTIYF. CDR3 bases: TGTGCCAGCAGGGGGCAGGGAAACACCATATATTTT.

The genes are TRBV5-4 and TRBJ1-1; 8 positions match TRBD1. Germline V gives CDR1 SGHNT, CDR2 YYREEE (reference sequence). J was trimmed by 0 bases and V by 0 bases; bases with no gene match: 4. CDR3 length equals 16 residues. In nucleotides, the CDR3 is TGTGCCAGCAGCTTGGGACAGGGGCTAATGAACACTGAAGCTTTCTTT. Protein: CASSLGQGLMNTEAFF. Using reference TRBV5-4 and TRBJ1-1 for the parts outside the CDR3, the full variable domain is ETGVTQSPTHLIKTRGQQVTLRCSSQSGHNTVSWYQQALGQGPQFIFQYYREEENGRGNFPPRFSGLQFPNYSSELNVNALELDDSALYLCASSLGQGLMNTEAFFGQGTRLTVV.

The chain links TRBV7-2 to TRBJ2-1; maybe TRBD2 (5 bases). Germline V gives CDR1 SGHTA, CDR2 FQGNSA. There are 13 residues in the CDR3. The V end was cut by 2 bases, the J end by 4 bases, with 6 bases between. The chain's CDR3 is CASSLTSYNEQFF. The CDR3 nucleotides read TGTGCCAGCAGCTTAACTAGTTACAATGAGCAGTTCTTC.

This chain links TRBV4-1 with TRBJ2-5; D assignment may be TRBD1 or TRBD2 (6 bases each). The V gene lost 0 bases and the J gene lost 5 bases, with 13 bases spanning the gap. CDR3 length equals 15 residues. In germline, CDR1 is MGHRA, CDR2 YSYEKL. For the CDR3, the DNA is TGCGCCAGCAGCCAAGATCAGGGGAGGAGGGAGACCCAGTACTTC. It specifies CASSQDQGRRETQYF.

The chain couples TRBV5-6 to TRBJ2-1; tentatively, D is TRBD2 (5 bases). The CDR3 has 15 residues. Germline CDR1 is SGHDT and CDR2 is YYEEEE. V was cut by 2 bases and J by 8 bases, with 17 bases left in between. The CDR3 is CASSFEASPPHEQFF. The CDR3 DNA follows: TGTGCCAGCAGCTTCGAGGCTAGCCCCCCGCATGAGCAGTTCTTC.

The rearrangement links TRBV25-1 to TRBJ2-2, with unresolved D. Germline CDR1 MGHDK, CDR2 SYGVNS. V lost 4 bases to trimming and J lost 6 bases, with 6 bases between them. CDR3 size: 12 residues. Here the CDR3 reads CASSVSSGELFF. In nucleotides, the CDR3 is TGTGCCAGCAGTGTGTCTTCCGGGGAGCTGTTTTTT.

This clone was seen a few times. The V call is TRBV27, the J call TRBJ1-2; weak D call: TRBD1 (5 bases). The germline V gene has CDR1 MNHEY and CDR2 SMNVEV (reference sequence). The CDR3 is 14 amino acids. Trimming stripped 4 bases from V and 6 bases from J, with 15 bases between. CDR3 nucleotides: TGTGCCAGCAGTTCCCCGGACAAGGTAGATGGCTACACCTTC. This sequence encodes CASSSPDKVDGYTF.

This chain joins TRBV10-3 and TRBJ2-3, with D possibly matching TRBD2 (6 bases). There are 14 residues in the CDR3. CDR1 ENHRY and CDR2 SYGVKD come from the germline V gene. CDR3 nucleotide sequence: TGTGCAATCGGGGGTGAAGGGGCACAAGATACGCAGTATTTT. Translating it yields CAIGGEGAQDTQYF.

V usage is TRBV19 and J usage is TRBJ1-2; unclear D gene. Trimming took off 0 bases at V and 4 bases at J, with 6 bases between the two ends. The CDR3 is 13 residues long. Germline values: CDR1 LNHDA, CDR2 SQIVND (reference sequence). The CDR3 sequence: CASSIDDGYGYTF. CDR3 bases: TGTGCCAGTAGTATAGACGACGGCTATGGCTACACCTTC.

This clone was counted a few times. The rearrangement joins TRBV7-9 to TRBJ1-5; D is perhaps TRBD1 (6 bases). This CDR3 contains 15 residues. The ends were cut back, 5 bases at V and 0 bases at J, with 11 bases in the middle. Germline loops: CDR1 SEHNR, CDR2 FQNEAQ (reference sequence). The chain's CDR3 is CASSDRDTSNQPQHF. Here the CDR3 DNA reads TGTGCCAGCAGCGACCGGGACACTAGCAATCAGCCCCAGCATTTT.

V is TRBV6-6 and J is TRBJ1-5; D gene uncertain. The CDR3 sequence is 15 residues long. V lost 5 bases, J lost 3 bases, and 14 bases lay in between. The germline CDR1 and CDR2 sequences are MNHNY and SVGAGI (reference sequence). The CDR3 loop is CASSRPSQSNQPQHF. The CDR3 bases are TGTGCCAGCAGTCGTCCTTCACAGTCCAATCAGCCCCAGCATTTT.

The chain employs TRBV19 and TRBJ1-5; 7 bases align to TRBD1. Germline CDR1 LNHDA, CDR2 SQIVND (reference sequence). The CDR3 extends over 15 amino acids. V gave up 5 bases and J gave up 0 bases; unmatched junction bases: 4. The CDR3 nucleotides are TGTGCCAGTAGTGCAAACAGGGGTAGCAATCAGCCCCAGCATTTT. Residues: CASSANRGSNQPQHF.

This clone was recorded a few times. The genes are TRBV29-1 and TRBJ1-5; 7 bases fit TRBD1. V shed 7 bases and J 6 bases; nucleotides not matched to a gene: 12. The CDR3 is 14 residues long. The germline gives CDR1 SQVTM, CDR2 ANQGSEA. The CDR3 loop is CSAAETGFGQPQHF. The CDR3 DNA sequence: TGCAGCGCCGCCGAGACAGGGTTTGGTCAGCCCCAGCATTTT.

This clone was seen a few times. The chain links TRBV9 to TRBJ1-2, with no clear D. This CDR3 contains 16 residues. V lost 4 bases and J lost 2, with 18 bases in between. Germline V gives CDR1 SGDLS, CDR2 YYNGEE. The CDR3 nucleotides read TGTGCCAGCAGCCCCAGTAGTTTCGGCTACAACTATGGCTACACCTTC. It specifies CASSPSSFGYNYGYTF.

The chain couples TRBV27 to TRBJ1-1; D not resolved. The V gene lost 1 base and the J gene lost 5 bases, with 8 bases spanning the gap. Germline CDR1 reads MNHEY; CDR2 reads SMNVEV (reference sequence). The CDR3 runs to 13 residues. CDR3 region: CASSLLVGTEAFF. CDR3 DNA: TGTGCCAGCAGTTTATTGGTAGGGACTGAAGCTTTCTTT.

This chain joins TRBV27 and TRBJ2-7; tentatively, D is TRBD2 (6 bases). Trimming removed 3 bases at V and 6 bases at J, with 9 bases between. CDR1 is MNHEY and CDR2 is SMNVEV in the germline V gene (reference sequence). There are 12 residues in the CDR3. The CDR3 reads CASSFLGGEQYF. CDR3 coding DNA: TGTGCCAGCAGTTTTTTGGGAGGCGAGCAGTACTTC.

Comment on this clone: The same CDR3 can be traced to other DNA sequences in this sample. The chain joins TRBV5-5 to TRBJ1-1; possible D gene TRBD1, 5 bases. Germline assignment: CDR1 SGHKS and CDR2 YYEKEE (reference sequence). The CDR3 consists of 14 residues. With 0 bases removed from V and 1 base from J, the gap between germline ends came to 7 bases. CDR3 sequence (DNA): TGTGCCAGCAGCTTGGCGGGGGGGAACACTGAAGCTTTCTTT. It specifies CASSLAGGNTEAFF.